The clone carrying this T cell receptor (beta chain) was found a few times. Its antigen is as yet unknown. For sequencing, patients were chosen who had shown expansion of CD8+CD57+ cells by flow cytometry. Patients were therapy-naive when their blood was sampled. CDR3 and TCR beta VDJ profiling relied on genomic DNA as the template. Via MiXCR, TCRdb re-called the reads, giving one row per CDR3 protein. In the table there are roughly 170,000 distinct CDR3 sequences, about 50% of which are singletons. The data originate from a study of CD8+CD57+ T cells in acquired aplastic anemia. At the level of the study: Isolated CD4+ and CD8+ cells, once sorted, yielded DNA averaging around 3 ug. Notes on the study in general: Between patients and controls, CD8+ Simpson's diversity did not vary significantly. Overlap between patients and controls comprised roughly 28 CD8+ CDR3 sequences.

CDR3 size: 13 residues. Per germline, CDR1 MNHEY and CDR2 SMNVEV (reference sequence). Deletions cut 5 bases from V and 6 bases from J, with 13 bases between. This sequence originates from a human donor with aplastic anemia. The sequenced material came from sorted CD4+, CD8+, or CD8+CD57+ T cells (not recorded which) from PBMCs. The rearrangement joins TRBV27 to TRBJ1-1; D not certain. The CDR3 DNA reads TGTGCCAGCAGTCGGGATTTCCTTGCTGAAGCTTTCTTT. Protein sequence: CASSRDFLAEAFF.